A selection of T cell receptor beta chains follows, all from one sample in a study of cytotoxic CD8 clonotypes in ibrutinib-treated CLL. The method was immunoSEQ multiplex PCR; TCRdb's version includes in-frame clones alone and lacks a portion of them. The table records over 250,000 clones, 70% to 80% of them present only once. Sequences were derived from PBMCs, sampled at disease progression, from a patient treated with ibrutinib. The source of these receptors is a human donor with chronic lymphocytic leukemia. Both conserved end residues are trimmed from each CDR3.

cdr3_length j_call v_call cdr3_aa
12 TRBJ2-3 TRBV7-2 ASSLGGLADTQY
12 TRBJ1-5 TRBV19 ASSIVLDNQPQH
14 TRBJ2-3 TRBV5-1 ASSLLGGGVADTQY
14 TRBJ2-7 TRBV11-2 ASRGLTSQNDYEQY
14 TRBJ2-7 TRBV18 ASSRTRTGGASEQY
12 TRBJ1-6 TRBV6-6 ASSYSNRGIPLH
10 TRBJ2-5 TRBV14 ASSPGGETQY
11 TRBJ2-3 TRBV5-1 ASRTGQGNTQY
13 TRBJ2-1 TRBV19 ASSIIPSGIDEQF
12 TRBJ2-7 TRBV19 ASSAGTGSYEQY
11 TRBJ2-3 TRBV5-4 ASSQGSEDTQY
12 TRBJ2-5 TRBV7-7 ATGTPGGAGTQY
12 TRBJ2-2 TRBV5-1 ASSLARTGAELF
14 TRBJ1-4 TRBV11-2 ASSLGRTGVNEKLF
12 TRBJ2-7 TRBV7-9 ASVAVLGGYEQY
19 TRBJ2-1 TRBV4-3 ASSQELYGLAGGGVYNEQF
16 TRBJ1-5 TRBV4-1 ASSPLDRGLYSNQPQH
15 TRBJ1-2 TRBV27 ASSPRRTGRVYYGYT
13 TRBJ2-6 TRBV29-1 SVDSLPSGANVLT
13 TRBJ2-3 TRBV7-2 ASSPQTGSADTQY
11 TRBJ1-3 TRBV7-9 ASSLMRGNTIY
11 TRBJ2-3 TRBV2 ASSLDPTDTQY
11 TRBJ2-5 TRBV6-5 ASSNVRQETQY
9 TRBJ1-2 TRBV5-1 ASSFGGGYT
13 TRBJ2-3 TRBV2 ASRVGSSGTDTQY
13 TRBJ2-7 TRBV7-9 ASSSADPGVYEQY
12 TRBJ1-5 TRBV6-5 ASSPVGVFQPQH
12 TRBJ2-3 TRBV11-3 ASSLGGVADTQY
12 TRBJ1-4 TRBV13 ASSSNVRREKLF
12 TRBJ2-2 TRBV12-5 ASAGTENTGELF
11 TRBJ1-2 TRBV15 ATSYGVNYGYT
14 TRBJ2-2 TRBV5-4 ASSLGGPADFGELF
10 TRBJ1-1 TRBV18 ASSPGTAEAF
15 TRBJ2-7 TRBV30 AWTDPTHTGSSYEQY
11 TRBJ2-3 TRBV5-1 ASSSRYTDTQY
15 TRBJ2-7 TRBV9 ASSVQPWTGVIYEQY
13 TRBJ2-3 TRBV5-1 ASSPSGGPVDTQY
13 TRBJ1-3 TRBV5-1 ASSAGGGGGNTIY
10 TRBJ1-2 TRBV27 ASSSTGSGYT
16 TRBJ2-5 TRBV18 ASSLPRDRGWGRETQY
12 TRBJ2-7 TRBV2 ASSDRFSSYEQY
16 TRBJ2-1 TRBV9 ASSVGLAVESSYNEQF
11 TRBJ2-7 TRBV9 ASSPTTGNEQY
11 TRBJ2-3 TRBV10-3 AINLQVTDTQY
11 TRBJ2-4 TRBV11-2 ASSPRGWDYQY
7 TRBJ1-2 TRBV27 ASKMVST